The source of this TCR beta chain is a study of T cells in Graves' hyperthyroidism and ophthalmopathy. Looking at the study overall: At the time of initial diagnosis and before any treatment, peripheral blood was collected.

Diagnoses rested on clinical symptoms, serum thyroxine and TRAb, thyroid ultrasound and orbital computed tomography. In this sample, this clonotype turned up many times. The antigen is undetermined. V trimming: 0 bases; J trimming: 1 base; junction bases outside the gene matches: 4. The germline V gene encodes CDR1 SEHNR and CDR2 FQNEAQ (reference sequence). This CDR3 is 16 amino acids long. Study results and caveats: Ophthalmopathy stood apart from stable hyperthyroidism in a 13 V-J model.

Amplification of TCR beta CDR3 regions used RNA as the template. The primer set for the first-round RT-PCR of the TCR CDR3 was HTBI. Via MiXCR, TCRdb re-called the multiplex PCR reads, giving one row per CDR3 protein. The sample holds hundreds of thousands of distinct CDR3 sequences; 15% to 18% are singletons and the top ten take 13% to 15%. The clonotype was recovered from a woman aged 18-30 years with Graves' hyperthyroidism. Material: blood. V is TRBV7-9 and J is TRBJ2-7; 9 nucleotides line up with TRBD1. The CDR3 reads CASSLAGTGNSYEQYF. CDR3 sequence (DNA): TGTGCCAGCAGCTTAGCCGGGACAGGGAATTCCTACGAGCAGTACTTC.